This TCR beta chain derives from a study of blood T cells in healthy people across ages. Study results and caveats: CMV infection status of these donors was not known. Long-lived and aged donors differed, with more naive CD4+ cells and higher diversity in the long-lived.

Combining a sample-barcoded 5' primer with a J-beta primer mix, a second PCR ran for roughly 6 to 12 cycles. Each sample provided no less than 2.5 million CDR3-containing paired-end reads. TCRdb re-called the 5' RACE reads through MiXCR, storing one row per CDR3 protein. In the table there are hundreds of thousands of distinct CDR3 sequences, 62% of which are singletons. In regard to this clonotype: Antigen: not known.

Per sample, at least 5 micrograms of total RNA were extracted. This CDR3 contains 17 residues. Per the germline V gene, CDR1 is SEHNR and CDR2 is FQNEAQ (reference sequence). Trimming removed 4 bases from V and 5 bases from J, with 21 bases in between. This receptor was taken from a man aged 25-40 years in good health. The chain recombines TRBV7-9 with TRBJ2-1; TRBD2 might be the D (5 bases). The source material was blood. The CDR3 DNA reads as TGTGCCAGCAGCTCCCCAGAGGGTAGGGTAACCAACAATGAGCAGTTCTTC. This codes for CASSSPEGRVTNNEQFF.